Presented here are 30 T cell receptor gamma chains from one specimen sequenced in a study of gamma-delta chains in newborns, infants, children. TCRdb re-called the reads through CATT. The sample has 200 to 250 gamma-chain clones, 20% to 25% seen once; the top ten hold roughly 40%. Sequencing input: blood. The receptors originated from a child who was a newborn, infant or young child, either healthy, febrile or measles-vaccinated (not recorded which).

Concerning this clone: This DNA's translation and the protein TCRdb lists, from a much larger clone, do not match at residue 4, likely due to a read error; the protein shown is translated from the DNA. V and J are TRGV5 and TRGJ1 or TRGJ2. The J gene was missing in TCRdb and was found by matching the end of the DNA to germline. This CDR3 is built from 13 residues. The germline CDR1 and CDR2 sequences are VINAFY and YDVSNSKD. As DNA, the CDR3 is TGTGCCACCCGGGACAGGCTACATTATAAGAAACTCTTT. This translates into CATRDRLHYKKLF.

The table lists this clone with a few counts. A far larger clone is one nucleotide away, so this likely arose from a read error. J is TRGJ1 or TRGJ2 and V is TRGV4. The J gene was missing in TCRdb and was found by matching the end of the DNA to germline. This CDR3 has 14 residues. Germline V gene sequence: CDR1 EGSTGY, CDR2 YDSYTSSV. The CDR3 DNA reads as TGCGCCACCTGGTCCAGAGGGAGTTATTATAAGAAACTCTTT. This encodes CATWSRGSYYKKLF.

The chain links TRGV9 to TRGJP. Matching the DNA to germline supplied the J gene, which TCRdb does not give. V lost 2 bases, J lost 9 bases, and 1 base stayed unmatched. The CDR3 is made up of 14 amino acids. CDR1 is GITISATS and CDR2 is ISYDGTV in the germline V gene (reference sequence). The CDR3 protein is CALWEGLGKKIKVF. The CDR3 nucleotides read TGTGCCTTGTGGGAGGGGTTGGGCAAAAAAATCAAGGTATTT.

Judged by abundance, this clone is large (0.1 to 1%). V is TRGV5 and J is TRGJ1 or TRGJ2. Because TCRdb records no J gene, it was assigned here through a match of the DNA to germline. This CDR3 is built from 13 residues. J gave up 0 bases and V 5 bases, and 4 bases lay outside the gene matches. Per the germline V gene, CDR1 is VINAFY and CDR2 is YDVSNSKD. The CDR3 DNA reads TGTGCCACCTGGGCATGGAATTATTATAAGAAACTCTTT. Protein: CATWAWNYYKKLF.

The sample holds a few counts of this clone. A single base is all that separates this from a far larger clone, so a read error is likely. The V gene reported is TRGV8; the J gene is uncalled. This CDR3 has 12 residues. Germline V gives CDR1 VENAVY, CDR2 YDSYNSRV. Written as DNA, the CDR3 is TGTGCCACCTGGGATAGTGATTGGATCGAGACGTTT. Translation: CATWDSDWIETF.

The rearrangement links TRGV9 to TRGJP. In the absence of a J gene in TCRdb, the DNA was matched to germline to assign it here. Germline lookup yields CDR1 GITISATS and CDR2 ISYDGTV (reference sequence). The CDR3 totals 14 residues. Losses at the gene ends were 4 bases for V and 6 bases for J; bases not matched to a gene: 0. The CDR3: CALWEELGKKIKVF. The DNA of the CDR3 is TGTGCCTTGTGGGAAGAGTTGGGCAAAAAAATCAAGGTATTT.

By share, this clone counts as large. The chain couples TRGV4 to TRGJ1 or TRGJ2. The J gene, not given by TCRdb, was assigned here from a germline match of the nucleotide sequence. The CDR3 runs 12 residues. The germline V gene encodes CDR1 EGSTGY and CDR2 YDSYTSSV. After removal of 3 bases from V and 8 bases from J, the junction contained 7 bases not matched to a gene. CDR3: CATWDITDKKLF. CDR3 DNA sequence: TGTGCCACCTGGGATATCACGGATAAGAAACTCTTT.

Points on this clone: No DNA is shown, since the ends of the CDR3 on it are uncertain; the CDR3 is the one TCRdb lists. V gene TRGV9 was called; the J gene was not. The CDR3 has 33 amino acids, counting both end residues. Germline assignment: CDR1 GITISATS and CDR2 ISYDGTV (reference sequence). The CDR3 spells CALWALSLVIIRNSLAVEQHWLSQVSIGRIQHF.

CDR3 coding DNA: TGTGCCTTGTGGGAGGTGTGCGAGTTGGGCAAAAAAATCAAGGTATTT. Translating it yields CALWEVCELGKKIKVF. The J gene is TRGJP, the V gene TRGV9. The J gene is not listed in TCRdb, so it was assigned here from a DNA match to germline. Per germline, CDR1 GITISATS and CDR2 ISYDGTV (reference sequence). This CDR3 contains 16 residues. V lost 0 bases and J lost 7; bases outside the gene matches: 3.

This clone showed up just a few times. This likely traces to a read error, being one base from a far larger clone. This same CDR3 is encoded by further DNA sequences in the sample. This chain connects TRGV5 to TRGJ1 or TRGJ2. Assignment of the J gene here rests on matching the DNA to germline, because TCRdb gives none. The CDR3 runs 14 residues. Germline assignment: CDR1 VINAFY and CDR2 YDVSNSKD. CDR3 nucleotide sequence: TGCGCCACCTGGGACAGGCGGGATTATTATAAGAAACTCTTT. The encoded protein is CATWDRRDYYKKLF.

A word on this clone: The likely explanation is a read error, given a far larger clone one base away. This CDR3 is also generated by other DNA sequences in the sample. The V gene is TRGV9, but the J gene lacks a call. The CDR3 contains 10 residues. CDR1 and CDR2 from the germline V gene are GITISATS and ISYDGTV (reference sequence). Here the CDR3 reads CALCCYKKLF. CDR3 nucleotide sequence: TGTGCCTTGTGTTGTTATAAGAAGCTCTTT.

In its sample, this clone ranks as hyperexpanded. The chain employs TRGV9 and TRGJ1 or TRGJ2. This CDR3 comprises 13 residues. The trim removed 0 bases at V and 7 bases at J, leaving 6 bases unmatched. CDR1 and CDR2 from the germline V gene are GITISATS and ISYDGTV (reference sequence). The CDR3 nucleotides are TGTGCCTTGTGGGAGGTGCAGTGGTATAAGAAACTCTTT. Its protein product is CALWEVQWYKKLF.

This clone was recorded a few times. The likely explanation is a read error, given a far larger clone one base away. CDR3 nucleotide sequence: TGTGCCGCCTGGGATACCACTGGTTGGTTCAAGATATTT. As protein: CAAWDTTGWFKIF. V gene TRGV8 combines with J gene TRGJP1. The J gene was not available in TCRdb and was assigned here by matching the DNA to germline segments. The V gene's germline CDR1 is VENAVY and CDR2 YDSYNSRV. CDR3 length: 13 residues.

In its sample, this clone ranks as hyperexpanded. This chain connects TRGV8 to TRGJP1. The junction had 0 bases not matched to a gene; V was cut back by 2 bases and J by 3 bases. Per germline, CDR1 VENAVY and CDR2 YDSYNSRV. CDR3 length: 13 amino acids. The CDR3: CATWDTTGWFKIF. CDR3 nucleotides: TGTGCCACCTGGGATACCACTGGTTGGTTCAAGATATTT.

The chain carries TRGV9 and TRGJP. Because TCRdb records no J gene, it was assigned here through a match of the DNA to germline. The junction had 7 bases not matched to a gene; V was cut back by 1 base and J by 7 bases. The germline V gene encodes CDR1 GITISATS and CDR2 ISYDGTV (reference sequence). The CDR3 contains 17 residues. CDR3 nucleotides: TGTGCCTTGTGGGAGGTTTCGTGGGAGTTGGGCAAAAAAATCAAGGTATTT. Translation: CALWEVSWELGKKIKVF.

About this clone: This likely traces to a read error, being one base from a far larger clone. This chain connects TRGV9 to TRGJP. The J gene, missing from TCRdb, was assigned here through DNA to germline matching. CDR1 and CDR2 from the germline V gene are GITISATS and ISYDGTV (reference sequence). The CDR3 consists of 17 residues. CDR3 DNA: TGTGCCTCGTGGGAGGTGCGCCAAAAGTTGGGCAAAAAAATCAAGGTATTT. Encoded protein: CASWEVRQKLGKKIKVF.

This clone is large by share. Other DNA sequences in this specimen translate into the identical CDR3. The chain couples TRGV9 to TRGJP. The J gene, absent from TCRdb, was called here by matching the DNA to germline. The germline CDR1 and CDR2 sequences are GITISATS and ISYDGTV (reference sequence). The CDR3 is made up of 16 amino acids. With V trimmed by 3 bases and J by 4 bases, 3 bases remained unmatched. The CDR3: CALWEPQELGKKIKVF. In DNA, the CDR3 is TGTGCCTTGTGGGAGCCTCAAGAGTTGGGCAAAAAAATCAAGGTATTT.

This clone has a handful of counts. The likely explanation is a read error, given a far larger clone one base away. The V and J genes are TRGV9 and TRGJP1. The J gene, not given by TCRdb, was assigned here from a germline match of the nucleotide sequence. Germline CDR1 and CDR2: GITISATS and ISYDGTV (reference sequence). The CDR3 covers 15 residues. The CDR3, as DNA: TGTGCCTTGTGGGTTAAATATACCACCGGTTGGTTCAAGATATTT. It is translated as CALWVKYTTGWFKIF.

This clone rates as large (0.1 to 1%). This chain connects TRGV3 to TRGJ1 or TRGJ2. TCRdb lists no J gene, so it was determined here by aligning the DNA to germline. Germline CDR1 reads VTNTFY; CDR2 reads YDVSTARD (reference sequence). V gave up 0 bases and J gave up 7 bases; unmatched junction bases: 6. The CDR3 contains 13 residues. CDR3 loop: CATWDRLGYKKLF. CDR3 sequence (DNA): TGTGCCACCTGGGACAGGCTGGGGTATAAGAAACTCTTT.

The V call is TRGV9, the J call TRGJP. Assignment of the J gene here rests on matching the DNA to germline, because TCRdb gives none. With 4 bases clipped from V and 6 bases from J, the junction kept 9 bases outside the gene matches. The CDR3 contains 17 residues. Germline CDR1 GITISATS, CDR2 ISYDGTV (reference sequence). The CDR3 nucleotides read TGTGCCTTGTGGGACCCAGACGGAGAGTTGGGCAAAAAAATCAAGGTATTT. It codes for CALWDPDGELGKKIKVF.

The sample holds a few counts of this clone. This DNA's translation differs at residue 9 from TCRdb's protein, which comes from a much larger clone; a read error is likely, and the protein shown is translated from the DNA. V is TRGV9 and J is TRGJP. The J gene comes from matching the DNA to germline here; TCRdb lacks it. Germline V lookup: CDR1 GITISATS, CDR2 ISYDGTV (reference sequence). The CDR3 is 16 amino acids. CDR3 coding DNA: TGTGCCTTGTGGGAGGTGACGGAGTTTGGCAAAAAAATCAAGGTATTT. It specifies CALWEVTEFGKKIKVF.

There are a few counts of this clone. A single base separates this from a much larger clone, so it may be a read error. J is TRGJP2 and V is TRGV8. TCRdb lists no J gene, so it was determined here by aligning the DNA to germline. This CDR3 spans 12 amino acids. Germline lookup yields CDR1 VENAVY and CDR2 YDSYNSRV. CDR3 in amino acids: CATRDSDWIKTF. The CDR3 DNA follows: TGTGCCACCCGGGATAGTGATTGGATCAAGACGTTT.

This clone showed up just a few times. A far larger clone is off by one base, so a read error is likely. V gene TRGV9 combines with J gene TRGJP. Germline matching of the DNA provided the J gene here, since TCRdb leaves it blank. The CDR3 consists of 15 residues. Germline-derived CDR1 and CDR2 are GITISATS and ISYDGTV (reference sequence). Written as DNA, the CDR3 is TGTGCCTTGTGGGAGGAAGAGTGGGGCAAAAAAATCAAGGTATTT. Protein product: CALWEEEWGKKIKVF.

This clone occurred a few times. A far larger clone is only one base removed, so a read error is likely. The same CDR3 is also encoded by other DNA sequences in this sample. This rearrangement joins TRGV3 to TRGJP. As TCRdb names no J gene, one was assigned here on the basis of a DNA match to germline. Germline V gene data show CDR1 as VTNTFY and CDR2 as YDVSTARD (reference sequence). The CDR3 totals 16 residues. CDR3: CATWDRQELGKKIKVF. CDR3 DNA: TGTGCCACCTGGGACAGGCAGGAGTTGGGCAAAAAAATCAAGGTATTT.

This clone is labeled as hyperexpanded. The J gene is TRGJ1 or TRGJ2, the V gene TRGV5. Per germline, CDR1 VINAFY and CDR2 YDVSNSKD. Unmatched junction bases numbered 3, after V lost 3 bases and J lost 4 bases. The CDR3 loop spans 12 amino acids. DNA for the CDR3: TGTGCCACCTGGGACGGGTATTATAAGAAACTCTTT. This codes for CATWDGYYKKLF.

This clone was seen only a few times. TCRdb records a much larger clone's protein for this DNA, with a difference at residue 14 that likely arises from a read error; the protein given is the translation of the DNA. This sequence joins TRGV9 and TRGJP. Here the J gene came from matching the DNA to germline, since TCRdb omits it. Germline-derived CDR1 and CDR2 are GITISATS and ISYDGTV (reference sequence). The CDR3 consists of 17 residues. The CDR3 sequence is CALWEVRQKLGKKSKVF. The CDR3 DNA reads as TGTGCCTTGTGGGAGGTGCGCCAAAAGTTGGGCAAAAAAAGCAAGGTATTT.

This clone has only a few counts. This DNA's translation and the protein TCRdb lists, from a much larger clone, do not match at residue 10, likely due to a read error; the protein shown is translated from the DNA. This rearrangement joins TRGV5 to TRGJ1 or TRGJ2. As TCRdb names no J gene, one was assigned here on the basis of a DNA match to germline. CDR1 is VINAFY and CDR2 is YDVSNSKD in the germline V gene. The CDR3 has 13 residues. CDR3 DNA sequence: TGTGCCACCTGGGACAGGCTACATTATAGGAAACTCTTT. This translates into CATWDRLHYRKLF.

With respect to this clone: The protein held in TCRdb is that of a much larger clone and does not match this DNA's translation at residue 5, likely because of a read error; the protein shown is translated from the DNA. The rearrangement links TRGV4 to TRGJ1 or TRGJ2. No J gene is reported in TCRdb; it was inferred here by comparing the DNA with germline. The CDR3 runs to 14 residues. The junction had 11 bases not matched to a gene; V was cut back by 6 bases and J by 3 bases. CDR1 and CDR2 from the germline V gene are EGSTGY and YDSYTSSV. CDR3 bases: TGTGCCACCTGGCCCAGAGGGAGTTATTATAAGAAACTCTTT. Protein product: CATWPRGSYYKKLF.

No J gene was called, and the V gene is TRGV3. CDR1 and CDR2 from the germline V gene are VTNTFY and YDVSTARD (reference sequence). This CDR3 is built from 16 residues. In DNA form, the CDR3 reads TGTGCCACCTGGGACAGGCAAGAGGTGGGCAAAAAAAACAAGGTCTTT. It encodes CATWDRQEVGKKNKVF.

The chain has TRGV9 and TRGJP. No J gene is reported in TCRdb; it was inferred here by comparing the DNA with germline. Germline CDR1 reads GITISATS; CDR2 reads ISYDGTV (reference sequence). The CDR3 has 18 residues. V lost 0 bases and J lost 7; bases outside the gene matches: 9. The chain's CDR3 is CALWEVTSRELGKKIKVF. The CDR3 DNA sequence: TGTGCCTTGTGGGAGGTGACTAGCAGGGAGTTGGGCAAAAAAATCAAGGTATTT.